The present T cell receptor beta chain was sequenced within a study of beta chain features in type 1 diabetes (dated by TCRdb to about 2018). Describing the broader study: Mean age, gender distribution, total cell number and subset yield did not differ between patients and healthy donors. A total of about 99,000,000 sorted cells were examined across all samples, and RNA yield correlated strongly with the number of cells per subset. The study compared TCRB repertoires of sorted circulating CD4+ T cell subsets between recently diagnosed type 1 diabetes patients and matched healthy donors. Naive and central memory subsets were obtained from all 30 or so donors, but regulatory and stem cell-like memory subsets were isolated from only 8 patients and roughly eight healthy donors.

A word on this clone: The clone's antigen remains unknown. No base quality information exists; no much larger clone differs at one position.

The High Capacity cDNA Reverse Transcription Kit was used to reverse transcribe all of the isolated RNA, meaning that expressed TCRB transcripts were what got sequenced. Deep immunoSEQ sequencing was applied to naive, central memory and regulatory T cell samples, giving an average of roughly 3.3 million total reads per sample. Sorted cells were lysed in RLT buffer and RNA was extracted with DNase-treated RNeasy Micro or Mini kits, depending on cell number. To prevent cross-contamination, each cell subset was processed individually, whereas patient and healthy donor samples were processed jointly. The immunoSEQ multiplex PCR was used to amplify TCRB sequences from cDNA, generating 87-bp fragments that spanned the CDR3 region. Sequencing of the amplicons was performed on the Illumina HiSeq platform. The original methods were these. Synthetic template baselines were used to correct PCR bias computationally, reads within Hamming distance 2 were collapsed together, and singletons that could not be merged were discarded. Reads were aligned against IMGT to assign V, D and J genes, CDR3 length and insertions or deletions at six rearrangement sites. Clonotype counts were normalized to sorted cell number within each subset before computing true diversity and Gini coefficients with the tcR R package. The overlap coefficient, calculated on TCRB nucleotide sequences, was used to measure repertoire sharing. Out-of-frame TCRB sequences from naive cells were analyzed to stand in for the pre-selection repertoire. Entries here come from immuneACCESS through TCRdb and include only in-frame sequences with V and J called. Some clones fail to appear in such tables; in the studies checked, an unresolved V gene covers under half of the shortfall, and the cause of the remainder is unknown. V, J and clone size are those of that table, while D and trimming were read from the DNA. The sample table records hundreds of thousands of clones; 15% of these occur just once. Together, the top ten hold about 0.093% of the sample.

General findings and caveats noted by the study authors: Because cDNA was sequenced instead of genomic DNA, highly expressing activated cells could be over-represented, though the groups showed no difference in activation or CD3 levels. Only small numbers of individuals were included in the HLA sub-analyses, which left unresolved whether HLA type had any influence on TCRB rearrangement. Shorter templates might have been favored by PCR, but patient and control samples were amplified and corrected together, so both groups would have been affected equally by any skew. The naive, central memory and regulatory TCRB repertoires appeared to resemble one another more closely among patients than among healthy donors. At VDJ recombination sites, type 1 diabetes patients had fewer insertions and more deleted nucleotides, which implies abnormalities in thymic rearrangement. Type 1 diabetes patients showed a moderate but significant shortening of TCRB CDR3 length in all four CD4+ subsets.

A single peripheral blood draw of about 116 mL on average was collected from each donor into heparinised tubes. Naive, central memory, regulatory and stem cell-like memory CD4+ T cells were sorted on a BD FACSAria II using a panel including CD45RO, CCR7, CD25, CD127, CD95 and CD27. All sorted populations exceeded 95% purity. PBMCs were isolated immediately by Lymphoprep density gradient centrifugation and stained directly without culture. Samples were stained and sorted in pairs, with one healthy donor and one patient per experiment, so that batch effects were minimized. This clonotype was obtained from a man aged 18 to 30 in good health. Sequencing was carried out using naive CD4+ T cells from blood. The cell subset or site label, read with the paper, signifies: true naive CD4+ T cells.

CDR3 protein: CATSRDQQDYEQYF. The DNA is TGTGCCACCAGCAGAGATCAGCAGGACTACGAGCAGTACTTC. The chain employs TRBV15 and TRBJ2-7, with no confidently assigned D gene. The CDR3, cysteine through phenylalanine, is 14 amino acids long. The read is trimmed to its CDR3 DNA, 42 bases read in frame from base 1. CDR1 and CDR2 are drawn from the germline V gene (reference sequence): LNHNV, YYDKDF. The junction carries 9 bases between V and J, which are trimmed by 0 bases and 3 bases respectively.